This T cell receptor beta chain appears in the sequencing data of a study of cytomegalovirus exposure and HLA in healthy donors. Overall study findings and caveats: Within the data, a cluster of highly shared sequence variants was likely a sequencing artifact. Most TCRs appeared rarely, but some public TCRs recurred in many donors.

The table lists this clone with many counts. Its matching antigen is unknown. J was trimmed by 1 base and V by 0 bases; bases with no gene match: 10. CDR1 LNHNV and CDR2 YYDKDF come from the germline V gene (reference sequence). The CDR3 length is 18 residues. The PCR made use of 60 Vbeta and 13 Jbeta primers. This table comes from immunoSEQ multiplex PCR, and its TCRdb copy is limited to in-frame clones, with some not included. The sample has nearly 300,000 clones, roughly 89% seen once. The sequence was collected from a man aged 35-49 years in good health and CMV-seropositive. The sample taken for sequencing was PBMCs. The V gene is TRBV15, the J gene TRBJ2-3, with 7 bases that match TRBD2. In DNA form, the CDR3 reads TGTGCCACCAGCAGAGATATTGCGTCTAGCGGAGGCACAGATACGCAGTATTTT. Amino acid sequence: CATSRDIASSGGTDTQYF.